This T cell receptor (beta chain) emerged from a study of T cell changes during pregnancy in multiple sclerosis. Profiled with immunoSEQ multiplex PCR; TCRdb holds only in-frame clones, not every one. The sample yields under 50,000 clones, about 87% seen once. The germline CDR1 and CDR2 sequences are SNHLY and FYNNEI. This CDR3 comprises 14 residues. V lost 3 bases, J lost 5 bases, and 13 bases lay in between. The gene calls are TRBV2 and TRBJ1-1, with a possible D match to TRBD1 (6 bases). Here the sequenced sample was CD4+ T cells from peripheral blood mononuclear cells, taken before pregnancy. This clonotype was sampled from a female donor with multiple sclerosis, enrolled in a pregnancy study. CDR3 residues: CASSDGGARTEAFF. The CDR3 DNA is TGTGCCAGCAGTGATGGGGGGGCGAGGACTGAAGCTTTCTTT.